This TCR beta chain was identified in a study of T cell responses to AZD1222 COVID-19 vaccine (dated by TCRdb to about 2021). For the wider study: AZD1222 recipients given second doses at about 4 weeks or at about 12 weeks were pooled, since spike-specific TCR depth and breadth were not found to differ between the two schedules. TCR sequencing covered 233 trial participants: 200 to 210 given two doses of AZD1222 and 26 given two doses of MenACWY control vaccine. Enrollment into the trials was organized by age into subgroups of 18-55, 56-69 and 70-plus years, and those subgroups contained approximately 150, 30 and 60 TCR-sequenced participants, respectively.

On this clone itself: There is no known antigen for this receptor. No per-base quality is available; no much larger clone lies one base away.

The CDR3 regions of human TCRbeta chains were subjected to immunosequencing. The study's processing was this. Repertoire TCRs were matched against a reference library of SARS-CoV-2-specific TCRs generated with the MIRA antigen-specificity platform. Breadth meant the fraction of unique TCRs that were SARS-CoV-2-associated, whereas depth meant the fraction of total T cells that were SARS-CoV-2-associated. Using the MIRA data, every spike-specific TCR was mapped to the spike region that the TCR reacted to and assigned to either a CD4 or a CD8 class. Log10-transformed breadth and depth values were compared by one-way ANOVA with Sidak's multiple comparisons tests. In TCRdb, the immuneACCESS table is reduced to in-frame sequences with V and J assigned. These tables do not hold every clone; where another copy was compared, an unresolved V gene accounts for under half, and the others remain unexplained. V and J calls and clone size follow that table, whereas D and trimming were derived from the DNA. The sample includes 100,000 to 130,000 clones, with 87% observed a single time. The ten largest clones add up to 3.5% to 4.5% of the sample.

The label giving this sample's time point can be read as: baseline before first vaccination. Vaccinee samples were obtained from the UK trials COV001 and COV002, which included a single-blind randomized controlled phase 2/3 trial of AZD1222 (ChAdOx1 nCoV-19) in healthy adults. For TCRbeta chain sequencing, PBMC samples from trial participants were taken at day 0 and at day 28 after the second dose. The germline V gene supplies CDR1 SGHVS and CDR2 FQNEAQ. The CDR3 starts with the cysteine, ends with the phenylalanine, and has 12 residues. The only DNA kept is the CDR3, 36 bases in frame from the first base. V and J lose 5 bases and 5 bases, and a span of 10 bases separates them. Results the study describes overall, beyond this receptor: Participants were mostly white British, with more females than males. The authors suggested clonal diversity may have been underestimated. A significant rise in spike-specific TCR breadth and depth was observed after two AZD1222 doses relative to day 0 and relative to MenACWY recipients. Because no day 14 peak-response samples were available, repertoires were characterized only after the peak T cell response. The 56-69-year group was small, and its depth increase did not reach significance, likely because of low power. CD4 TCRs associated with the vaccine covered the entire spike protein, and the dominant responses were in regions 160-218 and 743-854. Nearly half of unique spike-specific TCRs reportedly recognized epitopes outside regions mutated in the B.1.351 and B.1.1.7 variants. Only six or seven AZD1222 recipients were SARS-CoV-2 seropositive at baseline, limiting conclusions about previously exposed vaccinees.

The chain was built from TRBV7-8 and TRBJ2-7, with the D segment identity uncertain. Sample: peripheral blood, taken on day 0 of AZD1222 vaccination. The receptor was derived from an adult in good health. The CDR3 protein sequence reads: CASSPPLNEQYF. DNA sequence: TGTGCCAGCAGCCCACCCCTGAACGAGCAGTACTTC.